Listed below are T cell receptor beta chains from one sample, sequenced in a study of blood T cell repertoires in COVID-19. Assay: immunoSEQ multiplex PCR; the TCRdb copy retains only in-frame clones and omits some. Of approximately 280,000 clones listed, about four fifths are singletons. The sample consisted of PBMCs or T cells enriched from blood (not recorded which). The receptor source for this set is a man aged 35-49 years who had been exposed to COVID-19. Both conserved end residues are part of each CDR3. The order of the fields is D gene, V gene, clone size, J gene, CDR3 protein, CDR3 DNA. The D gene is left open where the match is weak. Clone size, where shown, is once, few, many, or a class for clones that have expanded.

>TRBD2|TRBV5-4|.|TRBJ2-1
CASSVRAGYYNEQFF
TGTGCCAGCAGCGTGCGAGCGGGGTACTACAATGAGCAGTTCTTC
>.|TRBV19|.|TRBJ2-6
CASTIGRGTSGANVLTF
TGTGCCAGTACGATCGGCAGGGGCACTTCTGGGGCCAACGTCCTGACTTTC
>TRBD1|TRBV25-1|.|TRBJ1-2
CASSAKTGEGYTF
TGTGCCAGCAGTGCAAAAACAGGGGAAGGCTACACCTTC
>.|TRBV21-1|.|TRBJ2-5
CASSTPPSGQVYGETQYF
TGTGCCAGCAGCACGCCTCCTAGCGGGCAGGTGTATGGGGAGACCCAGTACTTC
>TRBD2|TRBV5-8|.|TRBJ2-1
CASSLGLAGNNEQFF
TGTGCCAGCAGCTTGGGACTAGCGGGGAACAATGAGCAGTTCTTC
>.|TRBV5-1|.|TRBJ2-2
CASSPQVAGVAGELFF
TGCGCCAGCAGCCCCCAGGTGGCAGGGGTAGCCGGGGAGCTGTTTTTT
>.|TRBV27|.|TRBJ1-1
CASSLYGASEAFF
TGTGCCAGCAGTTTGTATGGGGCTAGTGAAGCTTTCTTT
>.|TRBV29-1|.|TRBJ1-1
CSVATLSTEAFF
TGCAGCGTTGCGACTTTGTCCACTGAAGCTTTCTTT
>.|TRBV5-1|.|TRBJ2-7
CASSREVPSGEQYF
TGCGCCAGCAGCCGCGAAGTCCCCTCGGGCGAGCAGTACTTC
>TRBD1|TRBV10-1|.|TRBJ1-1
CASSGTGSSEAFF
TGCGCCAGCAGTGGGACAGGGAGTTCTGAAGCTTTCTTT
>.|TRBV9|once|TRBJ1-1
CASSVGVQGMNTEAFF
TGTGCCAGCAGCGTAGGCGTACAGGGAATGAACACTGAAGCTTTCTTT
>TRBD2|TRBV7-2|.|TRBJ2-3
CASSLGFSGGVDTQYF
TGTGCCAGCAGCTTAGGCTTTAGCGGGGGTGTGGATACGCAGTATTTT
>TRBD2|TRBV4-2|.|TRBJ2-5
CASSQEGTSGQETQYF
TGTGCCAGCAGCCAAGAAGGGACTAGCGGCCAAGAGACCCAGTACTTC
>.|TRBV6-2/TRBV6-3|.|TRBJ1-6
CASSYRGAYNSPLHF
TGTGCCAGCAGTTACAGGGGCGCCTATAATTCACCCCTCCACTTT
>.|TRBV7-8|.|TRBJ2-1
CASSPTPTEQFF
TGTGCCAGCAGCCCCACGCCGACAGAGCAGTTCTTC
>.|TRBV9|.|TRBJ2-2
CASSVGGLNTGELFF
TGTGCCAGCAGCGTAGGGGGCCTGAACACCGGGGAGCTGTTTTTT
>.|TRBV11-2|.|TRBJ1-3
CASSNRQGNTIYF
TGTGCCAGCAGCAACCGACAGGGAAACACCATATATTTT